What follows are 10 T cell receptor beta chains derived from one specimen sequenced in a study of blood T cells in healthy people across ages. The authors ran a second PCR of 7 to 11 cycles using a sample-barcoded 5' primer and a J-beta primer mix. Each CDR3 protein gets one entry after TCRdb re-called the 5' RACE reads with MiXCR. The sample has just under 550,000 distinct CDR3 sequences; approximately 25% are singletons. These data were also reused for a study on T cells of mothers and their children.

The sample consisted of blood. Every receptor here comes from a boy aged 5 to 17 in good health.

This clonotype was seen a handful of times. The genes are TRBV5-5 and TRBJ2-1, with TRBD2 as a possible D gene (6 bases). Germline V gene sequence: CDR1 SGHKS, CDR2 YYEKEE (reference sequence). V dropped 3 bases and J dropped 8 bases, with 18 bases sitting between them. The CDR3 is made up of 15 amino acids. The CDR3 loop is CASSSLHGPGDEQFF. The DNA for the CDR3 is TGTGCCAGCAGCTCCCTCCATGGCCCGGGGGATGAGCAGTTCTTC.

This clonotype appeared a few times. The chain links TRBV6-5 to TRBJ2-1; D call uncertain. CDR1 is MNHEY and CDR2 is SVGAGI in the germline V gene. With 2 bases removed from V and 7 bases from J, the gap between germline ends came to 9 bases. The CDR3 has 13 residues. The CDR3 bases are TGTGCCAGCAGTTACGGGGTGAATAATGAGCAGTTCTTC. As protein: CASSYGVNNEQFF.

The chain uses TRBV9 and TRBJ2-7; D assignment may be TRBD1 or TRBD2 (5 bases each). V was cut by 5 bases and J by 6 bases, with 24 bases left in between. The length of the CDR3 is 16 residues. The germline V gene has CDR1 SGDLS and CDR2 YYNGEE. Here the CDR3 DNA reads TGTGCCAGCAGTTATGGTCGGGGCGGAGCCGCGGGCGAGCAGTACTTC. Protein: CASSYGRGGAAGEQYF.

The V call is TRBV20-1, the J call TRBJ1-1; D gene unclear. The germline V gene encodes CDR1 DFQATT and CDR2 SNEGSKA (reference sequence). The CDR3 has 15 residues. The V gene lost 1 base and the J gene lost 5 bases, with 17 bases spanning the gap. This CDR3 is CSARGATDGGTEAFF. As DNA, the CDR3 is TGCAGTGCTAGAGGGGCAACAGACGGAGGGACTGAAGCTTTCTTT.

This clonotype was counted only a few times. The V and J genes are TRBV20-1 and TRBJ2-1, with D perhaps matching TRBD1 (6 bases). Gene TRBJ2-7 matches the end of the DNA better, so the J call may be wrong. This CDR3 is 12 amino acids long. CDR1 is DFQATT, CDR2 SNEGSKA, per germline (reference sequence). The CDR3 region is CSANKGDGEQYF. For the CDR3, the DNA is TGCAGTGCTAATAAGGGGGATGGCGAGCAGTACTTC.

The sample holds a few counts of this clonotype. The chain links TRBV28 to TRBJ1-5; 10 bases are a match to TRBD1. Per the germline V gene, CDR1 is MDHEN and CDR2 is SYDVKM. The trim removed 8 bases at V and 3 bases at J, leaving 13 bases unmatched. CDR3 length: 17 amino acids. This CDR3 is CASARDRGGFVNQPQHF. In nucleotides, the CDR3 is TGTGCCAGCGCCCGGGACAGGGGAGGGTTTGTCAATCAGCCCCAGCATTTT.

The chain links TRBV3-1 to TRBJ2-3; D perhaps matches TRBD2 (6 bases). The CDR3 length is 15 residues. V lost 7 bases to trimming and J lost 1 base, with 15 bases between them. The germline CDR1 and CDR2 sequences are LGHDT and YNNKEL (reference sequence). The CDR3 nucleotides are TGTGCCAGCACCCCGAGCGGGTACCGCACAGATACGCAGTATTTT. Amino acid sequence: CASTPSGYRTDTQYF.

This chain uses TRBV27 with TRBJ2-5; D might be TRBD1 (6 bases). Trimming took off 5 bases at V and 1 base at J, with 14 bases between the two ends. The CDR3 has 15 residues. Germline CDR1 is MNHEY and CDR2 is SMNVEV (reference sequence). The CDR3 spells CASSHRRDIQETQYF. In nucleotides, the CDR3 is TGTGCCAGCAGTCATCGCCGGGACATCCAAGAGACCCAGTACTTC.

This clonotype turned up a few times. The chain combines TRBV5-1 with TRBJ2-7, with D perhaps being TRBD1 or TRBD2 (5 bases each). Germline CDR1 reads SGHRS; CDR2 reads YFSETQ. The CDR3 covers 15 residues. The germline V and J ends were trimmed by 2 bases and 7 bases, with 19 bases remaining between them. The CDR3 spells CASSLINPGREEQYF. In nucleotides, the CDR3 is TGCGCCAGCAGCTTAATAAACCCGGGACGCGAAGAGCAGTACTTC.

This clonotype has only a few counts. The germline gene is not matched at one end of the junction; a read error may be the cause. The V call is TRBV5-5, the J call TRBJ1-2; D unresolved. Germline V gene lookup returns CDR1 SGHKS and CDR2 YYEKEE (reference sequence). CDR3 length equals 13 residues. The CDR3 nucleotides read TGTGCTAGCAGCTCTCCAGACTTCTATGGCTACACCTTC. Translation: CASSSPDFYGYTF.